One and the same sample provided the 5 T cell receptor beta chains below, sequenced in a study of shared T cell receptors in the human thymus. Repertoires were generated with immunoSEQ multiplex PCR, while TCRdb's copy carries only in-frame clones and drops some. The table lists 55,000 to 80,000 clones, roughly 96% of them singletons, with about 0.03% in the top ten. The sequencing sample was made of thymocytes. The receptors originated from a human donor.

In DNA form, the CDR3 reads TGTGCCACCAGCAGAGCGACTAGGGACCCCCGAAGAGTAACGTATGGTGAAGCTTTCTTT. Its protein product is CATSRATRDPRRVTYGEAFF. V and J are TRBV15 and TRBJ1-1; maybe TRBD1 (5 bases). The CDR3 contains 20 residues. Per germline, CDR1 LNHNV and CDR2 YYDKDF (reference sequence). V lost 1 base, J lost 7 bases, and 31 bases lay in between.

The rearrangement links TRBV4-3 to TRBJ2-3; TRBD1 might be the D (5 bases). CDR1 is LGHNA, CDR2 YSLEER, per germline. The V gene lost 0 bases and the J gene lost 0 bases, with 10 bases spanning the gap. The CDR3 totals 16 residues. CDR3 nucleotide sequence: TGCGCCAGCAGCCAAGAGGTTCAGGGCAGCACAGATACGCAGTATTTT. Translated: CASSQEVQGSTDTQYF.

The chain links TRBV7-3 to TRBJ2-2, with TRBD1 as a possible D gene (5 bases). Germline CDR1 reads SGHTA; CDR2 reads FQGTGA. This CDR3 comprises 17 residues. The V end was cut by 3 bases, the J end by 0 bases, with 14 bases between. CDR3 in amino acids: CASSLNTDSPNTGELFF. The DNA of the CDR3 is TGTGCCAGCAGCTTGAACACCGACAGCCCGAACACCGGGGAGCTGTTTTTT. The full variable domain, its missing parts supplied by reference TRBV7-3 and TRBJ2-2, is GAGVSQTPSNKVTEKGKYVELRCDPISGHTALYWYRQSLGQGPEFLIYFQGTGAADDSGLPNDRFFAVRPEGSVSTLKIQRTERGDSAVYLCASSLNTDSPNTGELFFGEGSRLTVL.

The chain employs TRBV2 and TRBJ2-1, with D perhaps matching TRBD1 (6 bases). The CDR3 spans 18 residues. The germline V gene has CDR1 SNHLY and CDR2 FYNNEI. Trimming removed 9 bases at V and 4 bases at J, with 28 bases between. The CDR3 nucleotides read TGTGCCAGGGGTATCAACAGGGAAGAGGGTGGGGTATACAATGAGCAGTTCTTC. The encoded protein is CARGINREEGGVYNEQFF.

The genes are TRBV25-1 and TRBJ1-2, with TRBD1 as a possible D gene (6 bases). Trimming left V 6 bases short and J 6 bases short, with 14 bases between. The CDR3 spans 13 residues. Germline lookup yields CDR1 MGHDK and CDR2 SYGVNS. In nucleotides, the CDR3 is TGTGCCAGCAGAAGCGAGACAGGACATGGCTACACCTTC. It translates to CASRSETGHGYTF.